This T cell receptor (beta chain) was sequenced during a study of cytomegalovirus exposure and HLA in healthy donors (dated by TCRdb to 2017 to 2019). Background for the entire study: In an earlier analysis of several hundred of the donors, around 300 Gb of sequence data and 100 million or so unique TCR beta sequences from about 179 million T cells were reported. A later analysis re-examined previously published TCR beta repertoires from several hundred donors and added high-resolution HLA genotyping to investigate patterns of TCR occurrence. Roughly 300 gigabases of sequencing data and approximately 93 million unique TCR sequences were included in an early release covering about 700 HLA-typed donors. Donor age, sex, ethnicity and CMV serostatus were collected together with the repertoire data. Of the approximately 400 genotyped donors, approximately 83% fell in the genetic ancestry cluster associated with self-reported Caucasian donors. The number of donors typed differed by locus, with roughly 620-630 for A, B, C, DRB1 and DQB1, more than 500 for DQA1, 600 to 610 for DPA1, and some 440 for DPB1. Using immunosequencing, the study profiled T cell repertoires from 500 to 800 subjects and related those repertoires to cytomegalovirus serostatus. Class I and class II HLA loci were covered by the typing at four-digit resolution. Because of strong linkage in the cohort, roughly five DR-DQ haplotypes were treated as single units for association and clustering. On average, around 230,000 unique TCR beta nucleotide sequences were sequenced per donor among about 400 genotyped donors of the cohort, with roughly a sixth of those sequences being non-productive. A later genetic analysis used genome-wide SNP genotypes for about 55% of the 666 donors, treating that subset as a discovery cohort. The study aimed to test whether cataloging public T cell receptors could reveal signatures of past pathogen exposure. A separate validation cohort of roughly 110 different subjects was used in addition to the roughly 640-subject first cohort. All discovery cohort repertoires had been generated using a single sequencing platform. In an earlier analysis of 587 of the donors, high-throughput TCR beta sequencing was used to judge whether each TCR beta V gene segment behaved as functional or pseudogenic. To predict cytomegalovirus infection status, the study brought together high-throughput TCR immunosequencing, statistical association of individual TCRs with disease status, and machine learning. Rather than using new phenotypic data, the later analysis identified candidate immune exposures from TCR beta sequences and from how often those sequences occurred across donors. Findings and caveats that apply to the study as a whole: A further reported finding was that TCR beta sequences accurately predicted the HLA-A and HLA-B alleles for most subjects in the first cohort. According to a later genetic analysis, donors in an Asian-associated ancestry cluster had fewer N-insertions in productive TCRs than the approximately 700-donor mean. Because counts were too low, about 18 rarely observed V segments, including chromosome 9 orphons, were left out of the earlier analysis of approximately 580 of the donors. It was suggested by the authors that the approach could potentially be generalized to other disease states and immunological phenotypes. The classifier was reported to diagnose cytomegalovirus status with high specificity and sensitivity in both the original and validation cohorts. The study listed 150 to 200 TCR beta chains as associated with cytomegalovirus. Strong co-occurrence of HLA alleles, especially DR and DQ, made assigning TCR associations to individual alleles difficult. Because HLA typing was unavailable for some donors at each locus, only the typed subset was used in association tests. According to a later analysis, TCR association rates differed among HLA loci, with DRB1 alleles showing the most associated TCRs and HLA-C alleles showing the fewest. Most TCR sequences were seen in very few donors, while some public TCRs were found in many individuals. A cluster of highly shared sequence variants was judged likely to be a technical artifact of the sequencing pipeline. At a false discovery rate of 0.05, a later analysis linked under 20,000 TCR beta sequences to specific HLA alleles. In vitro tests confirmed that three of the cytomegalovirus-associated TCR beta chains recognize cytomegalovirus antigens. Only TCR beta chains were sequenced in this cohort, and the absence of alpha or paired-chain data limited detectable features. For the cohort, immune exposure information was limited to CMV serostatus. Several of the top co-occurrence clusters appeared to be linked to parvovirus B19, influenza, CMV and Epstein-Barr virus, according to a later analysis. The presence/absence analyses assumed that sequencing depth was roughly uniform across donors, and that assumption may not be true. V-gene and J-gene trimming of TCR beta chains was associated with a missense DCLRE1C variant in a later genetic analysis, and the association was replicated in an independent cohort. Because the 87-base-pair reads could not distinguish some IMGT-functional V segments, including TRBV6-2 and TRBV6-3, those segments were excluded. In a later analysis, HLA-associated TCR beta chains were found to be more clonally expanded and to have lower generation probabilities than equally common non-associated chains. In an earlier analysis of a few hundred of the donors, most TCR beta V segments were observed in productive rearrangements about 87% or about 30% of the time, broadly matching IMGT annotations. Linkage disequilibrium might explain the correlated functional status among segregating V segments, but an unknown experimental factor could not be ruled out. According to a later analysis, most CMV-associated TCR beta chains appeared to be HLA-restricted, and the HLA associations seemed to be driven largely by CMV exposure.

Library prep was done by the immunoSEQ multiplex PCR assay. For the multiplex PCR, a mixture combining 60 forward primers for TCR Vbeta segments and 13 reverse primers for TCR Jbeta segments was used. A multiplex PCR assay on genomic DNA amplified the CDR3 region of rearranged TCR beta genes. On the Illumina HiSeq System, the amplified TCR beta libraries were sequenced as 87-base-pair reads. The original pipeline was this. A later analysis counted 75 million to 100 million unique TCR beta chains across the 650 to 800 repertoires, and roughly 11 million of these chains were shared by at least two donors. Raw reads were error-corrected and collapsed into unique sequences by a nearest-neighbor algorithm in which closely related sequences were merged to remove PCR and sequencing errors. Alignment of CDR3 sequences to IMGT reference sequences was used to assign V, D and J gene segments. For a sequence to be retained, at least a six-nucleotide match to both a V gene segment and a J gene segment was required. Rearrangements were called productive when the CDR3 lacked stop codons and stayed in frame with V and J; all others were non-productive. CDR3 was defined by IMGT convention, running from the second conserved V-encoded cysteine to the conserved J-encoded phenylalanine. The earlier analysis of roughly 590 of the donors excluded sequences that lacked an unambiguous match to a single V gene segment. An earlier analysis of some 500 of the donors classified V segments as functional when productive rearrangements were above 56.7% and as segregating when the standard deviation between donors was above 5%. A statistical classification framework was built for diagnosing cytomegalovirus status from the catalog of TCR beta chain sequences. In a later analysis, TCR nucleotide sequences were compared against IMGT/GENE-DB human TR gene sequences so that V and J genes could be assigned. The TCRdist pipeline was used in a later analysis to assign CDR3 sequences and most-parsimonious VDJ recombination scenarios. A later analysis defined each TCR beta chain by its CDR3 amino acid sequence plus V-gene family, and excluded reads lacking a unique V-gene family. A later analysis removed several hundred highly shared, low-generation-probability nucleotide sequences to deal with suspected cross-contamination and a sequencing artifact. A later analysis calculated a clonal expansion index for each public chain from normalized within-repertoire ranks of inferred template counts. A later analysis computed generation probabilities with a VDJ recombination model fitted to out-of-frame rearrangements, and checked the results against IGoR. Hypergeometric tests were used in a later analysis to score TCR-TCR, TCR-HLA and TCR-CMV co-occurrence, with a repertoire-size bias correction applied to the TCR pairs. A later analysis estimated false discovery rates by permuting HLA or CMV assignments 20 times. In a later analysis, co-occurring TCRs were grouped with DBSCAN, and TCRdist sequence similarity was added when clustering was performed within HLA-allele-positive subsets. Repertoires with fewer than 30,000 or more than 120,000 public chains were left out of co-occurrence clustering, as were about five repertoires with anomalous nucleotide sharing. TCRdb took over this immuneACCESS table, retaining in-frame rearrangements with V and J assigned. Such tables are incomplete; in checked studies, under half of the missing clones stem from an unresolved V gene, and the remainder is unexplained. V, J and clone size reflect that table, while D and trimming were determined from the DNA. Counted in this sample were about 57,000 clones; 65% to 80% of them appeared once. The ten biggest clones cover about 7% of the sample.

Its CDR3 holds 12 amino acids, cysteine through phenylalanine. Just the 36-base CDR3 DNA is kept, in frame starting at base 1. The cohort was made up of about 670 healthy bone marrow donors. At the time of sampling, all cohort members were nominally healthy, though unrecorded immune exposures were likely present. The donor tested CMV seropositive, placing the donor among the approximately 290 seropositive members of the cohort. Every donor gave a peripheral blood sample, and the peripheral blood mononuclear cells from that sample were used for TCR beta sequencing. The Qiagen DNeasy Blood Extraction Kit was used to extract genomic DNA from the blood cell samples. Regarding this clone: Its target antigen remains unknown. One end of the junction varies from germline; a read error may be responsible.

The sequence is built from TRBV5-3 and TRBJ1-3; a stretch of 7 junction bases matches TRBD1. TRBV5-3 is assigned to the ORF class and has an uncertain function. This receptor was taken from a man aged 25-45 years in good health and CMV-seropositive. Sequenced sample: PBMCs. CDR3 reads: CARSLAPGDRHF. The nucleotide sequence is TGTGCCAGAAGCTTGGCCCCAGGGGACAGACATTTT.